These 8 T cell receptor beta chains were sequenced from one sample in a study of blood T cells in healthy people across ages. The authors ran a second PCR of roughly 7 to 11 cycles using a sample-barcoded 5' primer and a J-beta primer mix. Each CDR3 protein is one row after TCRdb ran MiXCR on the 5' RACE reads. The table lists approximately 800,000 distinct CDR3 sequences, about 34% of them singletons. Sequencing was carried out using blood. These TCRs come from a man between 18 and 29 years old in good health.

The CDR3 coding sequence is TGTGCCAGCAGCGTAGATAGGGGATTGGCGACCCAGTACGTC. Protein product: CASSVDRGLATQYV. The chain has TRBV9 and TRBJ2-7; D may be TRBD1 (5 bases). The CDR3 has 14 residues. Trimming removed 0 bases from V and 10 bases from J, with 17 bases in between. Germline V gene data show CDR1 as SGDLS and CDR2 as YYNGEE.

The chain joins TRBV9 to TRBJ2-2; 7 bases fit TRBD1. V was clipped by 3 bases and J by 0 bases; unmatched bases: 8. Looked up from germline, CDR1 is SGDLS and CDR2 is YYNGEE. The CDR3 is made up of 17 amino acids. Here the CDR3 reads CASSGGGSGPNTGELFF. CDR3 nucleotides: TGTGCCAGCAGCGGAGGGGGCTCGGGGCCGAACACCGGGGAGCTGTTTTTT.

The chain links TRBV20-1 to TRBJ2-5, with unresolved D. The CDR3 extends over 15 amino acids. Trimming took off 0 bases at V and 11 bases at J, with 22 bases between the two ends. In germline, CDR1 is DFQATT, CDR2 SNEGSKA (reference sequence). The CDR3 DNA sequence: TGCAGTGCTAGAGACCAAGGGCGGCCCTACAATGAGCAGTACTTC. Its protein product is CSARDQGRPYNEQYF.

The chain uses TRBV7-9 and TRBJ1-4; D unclear. The CDR3 has 14 residues. Germline V gives CDR1 SEHNR, CDR2 FQNEAQ (reference sequence). The V end was cut by 5 bases, the J end by 1 base, with 8 bases between. CDR3 in amino acids: CASSDRETNEKLFF. CDR3 DNA: TGTGCCAGCAGCGACCGGGAAACTAATGAAAAACTGTTTTTT.

This chain links TRBV12-3 or TRBV12-4 with TRBJ1-1; the D gene is possibly TRBD1 (5 bases). There are 14 residues in the CDR3. The V end lost 7 bases, the J end lost 4 bases, and 16 bases lay between the germline ends. Here the CDR3 reads CASTSLGRGTEAFF. CDR3 DNA: TGTGCCAGCACCAGCCTCGGTAGGGGCACTGAAGCTTTCTTT.

This clonotype has a single count. J is TRBJ2-1 and V is TRBV7-9; TRBD1 might be the D (6 bases). Trimming pared 3 bases from V and 4 bases from J, leaving 13 bases between. This CDR3 region has 15 residues. CDR1 is SEHNR and CDR2 is FQNEAQ in the germline V gene (reference sequence). CDR3 sequence: CASSLSGRGYNEQFF. CDR3 in DNA: TGTGCCAGCAGCTTGAGTGGCAGGGGATACAATGAGCAGTTCTTC.

This clonotype occurred many times. The rearrangement joins TRBV18 to TRBJ2-7, with 8 bases lining up with TRBD1. Germline V gene data show CDR1 as KGHSH and CDR2 as LQKENI. The CDR3 extends over 14 amino acids. V lost 8 bases and J lost 2; bases outside the gene matches: 8. CDR3 residues: CASSPGTGAYEQYF. The DNA of the CDR3 is TGTGCCAGCAGCCCCGGGACAGGAGCCTACGAGCAGTACTTC. Drawing the rest from reference TRBV18 and TRBJ2-7, the complete variable domain is NAGVMQNPRHLVRRRGQEARLRCSPMKGHSHVYWYRQLPEEGLKFMVYLQKENIIDESGMPKERFSAEFPKEGPSILRIQQVVRGDSAAYFCASSPGTGAYEQYFGPGTRLTVT.

The V call is TRBV27, the J call TRBJ2-3; D remains unclear. Deletions cut 7 bases from V and 5 bases from J, with 13 bases between. The length of the CDR3 is 13 residues. Germline assignment: CDR1 MNHEY and CDR2 SMNVEV (reference sequence). The DNA for the CDR3 is TGTGCCAGCACCTCGGGCTCTTTAGATACGCAGTATTTT. Amino acids: CASTSGSLDTQYF.